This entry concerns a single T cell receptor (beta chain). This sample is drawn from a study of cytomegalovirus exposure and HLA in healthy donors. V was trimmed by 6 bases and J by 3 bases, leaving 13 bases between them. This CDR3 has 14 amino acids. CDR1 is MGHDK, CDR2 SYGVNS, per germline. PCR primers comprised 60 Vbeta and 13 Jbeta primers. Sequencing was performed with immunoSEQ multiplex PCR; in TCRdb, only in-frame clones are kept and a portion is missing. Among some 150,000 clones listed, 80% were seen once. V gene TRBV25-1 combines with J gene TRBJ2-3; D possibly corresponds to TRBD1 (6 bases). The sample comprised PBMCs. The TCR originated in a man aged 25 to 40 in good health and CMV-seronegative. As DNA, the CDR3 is TGTGCCAGCAGGGACAGTATCGTGACAGATACGCAGTATTTT. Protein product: CASRDSIVTDTQYF. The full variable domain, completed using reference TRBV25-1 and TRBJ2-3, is EADIYQTPRYLVIGTGKKITLECSQTMGHDKMYWYQQDPGMELHLIHYSYGVNSTEKGDLSSESTVSRIRTEHFPLTLESARPSHTSQYLCASRDSIVTDTQYFGPGTRLTVL.